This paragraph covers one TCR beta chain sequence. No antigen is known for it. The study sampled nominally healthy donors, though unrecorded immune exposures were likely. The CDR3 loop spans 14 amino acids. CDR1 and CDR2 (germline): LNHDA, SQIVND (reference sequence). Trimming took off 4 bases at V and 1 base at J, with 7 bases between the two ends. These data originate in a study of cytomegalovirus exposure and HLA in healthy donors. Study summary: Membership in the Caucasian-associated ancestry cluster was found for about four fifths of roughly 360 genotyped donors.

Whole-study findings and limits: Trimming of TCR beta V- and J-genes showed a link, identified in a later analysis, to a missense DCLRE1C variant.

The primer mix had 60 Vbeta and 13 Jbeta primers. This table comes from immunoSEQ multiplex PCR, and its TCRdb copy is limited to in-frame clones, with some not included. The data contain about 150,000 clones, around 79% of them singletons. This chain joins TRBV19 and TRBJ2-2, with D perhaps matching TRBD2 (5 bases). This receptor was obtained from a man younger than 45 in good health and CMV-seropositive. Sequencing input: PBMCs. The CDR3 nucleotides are TGTGCCAGTAGTAGGACTTTGAACACCGGGGAGCTGTTTTTT. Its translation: CASSRTLNTGELFF.